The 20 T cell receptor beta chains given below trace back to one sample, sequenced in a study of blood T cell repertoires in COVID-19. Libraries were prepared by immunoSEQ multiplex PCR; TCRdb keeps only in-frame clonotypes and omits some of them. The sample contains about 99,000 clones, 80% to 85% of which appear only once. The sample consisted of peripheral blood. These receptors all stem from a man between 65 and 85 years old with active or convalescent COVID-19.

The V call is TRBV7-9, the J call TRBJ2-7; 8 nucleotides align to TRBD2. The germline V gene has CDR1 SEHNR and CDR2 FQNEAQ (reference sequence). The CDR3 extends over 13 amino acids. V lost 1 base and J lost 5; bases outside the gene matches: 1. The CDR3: CASSLGLANEQYF. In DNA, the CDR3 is TGTGCCAGCAGCTTAGGACTAGCGAACGAGCAGTACTTC.

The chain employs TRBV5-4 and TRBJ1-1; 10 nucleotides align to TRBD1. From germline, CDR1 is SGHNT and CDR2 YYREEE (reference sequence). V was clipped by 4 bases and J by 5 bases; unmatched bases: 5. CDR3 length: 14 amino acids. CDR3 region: CASSTTGGGTEAFF. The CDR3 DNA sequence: TGTGCCAGCAGCACGACAGGGGGCGGAACTGAAGCTTTCTTT. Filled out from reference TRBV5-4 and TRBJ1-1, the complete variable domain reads ETGVTQSPTHLIKTRGQQVTLRCSSQSGHNTVSWYQQALGQGPQFIFQYYREEENGRGNFPPRFSGLQFPNYSSELNVNALELDDSALYLCASSTTGGGTEAFFGQGTRLTVV.

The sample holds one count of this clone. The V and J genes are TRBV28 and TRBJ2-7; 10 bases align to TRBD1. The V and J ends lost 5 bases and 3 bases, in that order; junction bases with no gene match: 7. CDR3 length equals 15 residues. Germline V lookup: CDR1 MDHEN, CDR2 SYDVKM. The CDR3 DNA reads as TGTGCCAGCAGTACACCCGGACAGGGGGTCTACGAGCAGTACTTC. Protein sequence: CASSTPGQGVYEQYF.

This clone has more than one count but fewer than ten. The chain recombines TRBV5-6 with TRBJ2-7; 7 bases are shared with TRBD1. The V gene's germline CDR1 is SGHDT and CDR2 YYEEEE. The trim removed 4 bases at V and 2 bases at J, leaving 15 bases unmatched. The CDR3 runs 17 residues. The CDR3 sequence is CASSIWLRQGGAYEQYF. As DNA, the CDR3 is TGTGCCAGCAGCATTTGGCTTCGACAGGGTGGCGCCTACGAGCAGTACTTC. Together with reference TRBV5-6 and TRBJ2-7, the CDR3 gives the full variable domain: DAGVTQSPTHLIKTRGQQVTLRCSPKSGHDTVSWYQQALGQGPQFIFQYYEEEERQRGNFPDRFSGHQFPNYSSELNVNALLLGDSALYLCASSIWLRQGGAYEQYFGPGTRLTVT.

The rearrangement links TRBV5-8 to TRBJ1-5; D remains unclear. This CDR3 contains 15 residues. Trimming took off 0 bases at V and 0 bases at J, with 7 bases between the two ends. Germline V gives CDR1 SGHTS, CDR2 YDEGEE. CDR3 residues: CASSLGAYSNQPQHF. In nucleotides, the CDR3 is TGTGCCAGCAGCTTGGGTGCGTATAGCAATCAGCCCCAGCATTTT. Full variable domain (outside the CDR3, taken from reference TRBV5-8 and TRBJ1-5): EAGVTQSPTHLIKTRGQQATLRCSPISGHTSVYWYQQALGLGLQFLLWYDEGEERNRGNFPPRFSGRQFPNYSSELNVNALELEDSALYLCASSLGAYSNQPQHFGDGTRLSIL.

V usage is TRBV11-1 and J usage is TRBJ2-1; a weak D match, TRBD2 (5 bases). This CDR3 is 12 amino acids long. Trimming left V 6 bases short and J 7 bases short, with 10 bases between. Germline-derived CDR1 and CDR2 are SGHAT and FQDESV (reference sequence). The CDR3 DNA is TGTGCCAGCAGATCGGGGTTTAATGAGCAGTTCTTC. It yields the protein CASRSGFNEQFF.

CDR3 bases: TGCGCCAGCAGCTTGTCCGGGATCCGTAATTCACCCCTCCACTTT. Translation: CASSLSGIRNSPLHF. The rearrangement joins TRBV5-1 to TRBJ1-6; D gene ambiguous. The CDR3 contains 15 residues. CDR1 and CDR2 (germline): SGHRS, YFSETQ. V was pared by 1 base and J by 6 bases, with 11 bases between.

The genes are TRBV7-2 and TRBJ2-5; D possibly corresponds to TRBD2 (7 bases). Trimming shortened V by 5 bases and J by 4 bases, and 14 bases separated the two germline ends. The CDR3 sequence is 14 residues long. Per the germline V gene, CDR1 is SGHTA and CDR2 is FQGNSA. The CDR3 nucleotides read TGTGCCAGCAGCAAGGGGGGGGCAGCAGAGACCCAGTACTTC. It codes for CASSKGGAAETQYF.

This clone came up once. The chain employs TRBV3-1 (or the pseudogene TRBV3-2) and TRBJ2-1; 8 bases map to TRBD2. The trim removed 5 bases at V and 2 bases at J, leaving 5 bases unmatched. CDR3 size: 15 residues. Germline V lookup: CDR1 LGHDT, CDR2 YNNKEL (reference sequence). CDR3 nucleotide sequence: TGTGCCAGCAGCAGACCGGGACTAGCCTACAATGAGCAGTTCTTC. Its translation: CASSRPGLAYNEQFF.

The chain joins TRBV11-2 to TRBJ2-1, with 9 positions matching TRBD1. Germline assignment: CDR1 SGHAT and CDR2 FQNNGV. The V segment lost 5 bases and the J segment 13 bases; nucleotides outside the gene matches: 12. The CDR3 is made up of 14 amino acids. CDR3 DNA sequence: TGTGCCAGCAGCACCCCGACAGGGGGTCGCCCCCAGTTCTTC. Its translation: CASSTPTGGRPQFF.

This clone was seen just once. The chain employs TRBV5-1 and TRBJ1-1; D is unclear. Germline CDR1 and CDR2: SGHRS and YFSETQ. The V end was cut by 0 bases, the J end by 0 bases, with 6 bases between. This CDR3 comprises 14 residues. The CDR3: CASSLVQLNTEAFF. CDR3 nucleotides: TGCGCCAGCAGCTTGGTACAGTTGAACACTGAAGCTTTCTTT.

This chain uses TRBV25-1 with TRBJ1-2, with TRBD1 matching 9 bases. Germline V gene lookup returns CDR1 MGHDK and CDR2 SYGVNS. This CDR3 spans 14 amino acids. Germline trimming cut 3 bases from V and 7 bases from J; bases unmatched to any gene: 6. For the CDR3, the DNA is TGTGCCAGCAGTGATAACAGGGGGCGTTTTGGCTACACCTTC. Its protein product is CASSDNRGRFGYTF.

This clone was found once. The CDR3 sequence is CASSQDRRQPGEGDTQYF. The CDR3 DNA reads TGTGCCAGCAGCCAAGATAGGAGGCAGCCCGGGGAGGGAGATACGCAGTATTTT. V usage is TRBV3-1 (or the pseudogene TRBV3-2) and J usage is TRBJ2-3, with 7 nucleotides matching TRBD2. Trimming removed 0 bases from V and 5 bases from J; junction bases left unmatched: 14. The germline CDR1 and CDR2 sequences are LGHDT and YNNKEL (reference sequence). The length of the CDR3 is 18 residues.

The CDR3 sequence is CASSRSGGSSPSSYEQYF. CDR3 sequence (DNA): TGTGCCAGCAGCCGATCGGGGGGCAGTTCGCCTAGCTCCTACGAGCAGTACTTC. V usage is TRBV7-9 and J usage is TRBJ2-7; maybe TRBD2 (7 bases). CDR1 and CDR2 (germline): SEHNR, FQNEAQ (reference sequence). This CDR3 is 18 amino acids long. Trimming removed 5 bases from V and 0 bases from J, with 23 bases in between.

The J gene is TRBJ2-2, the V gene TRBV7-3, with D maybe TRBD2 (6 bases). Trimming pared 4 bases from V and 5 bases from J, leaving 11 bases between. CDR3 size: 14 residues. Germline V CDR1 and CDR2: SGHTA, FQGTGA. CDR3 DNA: TGTGCCAGCAGCTCGCAGGGACTGACCGGGGAGCTGTTTTTT. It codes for CASSSQGLTGELFF.

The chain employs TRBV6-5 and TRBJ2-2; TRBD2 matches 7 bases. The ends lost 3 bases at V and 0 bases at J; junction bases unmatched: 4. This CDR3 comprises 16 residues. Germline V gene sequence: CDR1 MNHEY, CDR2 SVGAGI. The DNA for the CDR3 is TGTGCCAGCAGTTATGGGAGGGAACCGAACACCGGGGAGCTGTTTTTT. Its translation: CASSYGREPNTGELFF.

Here the CDR3 reads CASSLGGAVTEAFF. CDR3 DNA: TGCGCCAGCAGCCTAGGGGGCGCGGTGACTGAAGCTTTCTTT. This sequence joins TRBV5-1 and TRBJ1-1, with TRBD1 matching over 7 bases. Germline V gives CDR1 SGHRS, CDR2 YFSETQ. The CDR3 contains 14 residues. J lost 5 bases, V lost 4 bases, and 8 bases had no gene match.

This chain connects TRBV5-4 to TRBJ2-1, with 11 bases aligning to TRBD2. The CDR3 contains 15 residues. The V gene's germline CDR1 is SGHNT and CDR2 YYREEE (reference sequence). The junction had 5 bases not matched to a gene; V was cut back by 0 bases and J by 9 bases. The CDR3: CASSLGSGGAIEQFF. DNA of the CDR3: TGTGCCAGCAGCTTGGGTAGCGGGGGGGCGATTGAGCAGTTCTTC.

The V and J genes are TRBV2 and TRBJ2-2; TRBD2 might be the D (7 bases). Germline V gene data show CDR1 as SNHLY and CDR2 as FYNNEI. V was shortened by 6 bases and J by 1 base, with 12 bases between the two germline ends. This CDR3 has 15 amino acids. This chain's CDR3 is CASRSGTLNTGELFF. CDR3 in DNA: TGTGCCAGCAGGAGCGGGACACTGAACACCGGGGAGCTGTTTTTT.

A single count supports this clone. CDR3 sequence: CASSSGTGEVSPLHF. The DNA for the CDR3 is TGTGCCAGCAGTTCCGGGACAGGGGAGGTTTCACCCCTCCACTTT. V and J are TRBV6-2 or TRBV6-3 and TRBJ1-6, with TRBD1 matching over 10 bases. Germline trimming cut 4 bases from V and 9 bases from J; bases unmatched to any gene: 6. The CDR3 has 15 amino acids. CDR1 is MNHEY, CDR2 SVGEGT, per germline.